This T cell receptor (beta chain) appears in the sequencing data of a study of cytomegalovirus exposure and HLA in healthy donors. Findings and limits, study-wide: Researchers counted 150 to 200 TCR beta chains as cytomegalovirus-associated.

Sequencing was performed with immunoSEQ multiplex PCR; in TCRdb, only in-frame clones are kept and a portion is missing. The repertoire holds some 260,000 clones, with approximately 84% as singletons. The CDR3 totals 14 residues. V was shortened by 5 bases and J by 2 bases, with 13 bases between the two germline ends. Germline CDR1 is SEHNR and CDR2 is FQNEAQ (reference sequence). As to this clone: What it recognizes is unknown.

This TCR came from a man aged 18 to 30 in good health and CMV-seropositive. The J gene is TRBJ2-7, the V gene TRBV7-9; D possibly matches TRBD1 or TRBD2 (5 bases each). The sequenced sample was PBMCs. The CDR3 bases are TGTGCCAGCAGCCCCGGGACGCTGGCCTACGAGCAGTACTTC. This translates into CASSPGTLAYEQYF. The full variable domain, its missing parts supplied by reference TRBV7-9 and TRBJ2-7, is DTGVSQNPRHKITKRGQNVTFRCDPISEHNRLYWYRQTLGQGPEFLTYFQNEAQLEKSRLLSDRFSAERPKGSFSTLEIQRTEQGDSAMYLCASSPGTLAYEQYFGPGTRLTVT.